This T cell receptor (beta chain) was sequenced in a study of T cells after yellow fever vaccination. About the study: Fractions of low cell number were prepared using SMART-Seq v4 Ultra Low Input.

Findings and caveats of the study: A secondary response was less intense yet reached its peak sooner, at day 5 versus 15.

The germline V and J ends were trimmed by 1 base and 1 base, with 8 bases remaining between them. Germline values: CDR1 SGHDN, CDR2 FVKESK. The CDR3 sequence is 16 residues long. For TCR, cDNA came from 5'RACE template switching, which added a universal primer site and UMIs. TCRdb called the 5' RACE reads again in MiXCR, with one record for every CDR3 protein. In the table there are approximately 350,000 distinct CDR3 sequences, more than 9% of which are singletons. This clonotype was observed a handful of times. As yet, its antigen is unknown. The chain recombines TRBV14 with TRBJ2-6; the D call may be TRBD1 or TRBD2 (6 bases each). The specimen was PBMCs, collected on the day of the first yellow fever vaccination. This clonotype originated in a man aged 18 to 29 who received the YFV17D yellow fever vaccine. DNA for the CDR3: TGTGCCAGCAGCCAAGTAGGGGGGTCTGGGGCCAACGTCCTGACTTTC. It translates to CASSQVGGSGANVLTF.